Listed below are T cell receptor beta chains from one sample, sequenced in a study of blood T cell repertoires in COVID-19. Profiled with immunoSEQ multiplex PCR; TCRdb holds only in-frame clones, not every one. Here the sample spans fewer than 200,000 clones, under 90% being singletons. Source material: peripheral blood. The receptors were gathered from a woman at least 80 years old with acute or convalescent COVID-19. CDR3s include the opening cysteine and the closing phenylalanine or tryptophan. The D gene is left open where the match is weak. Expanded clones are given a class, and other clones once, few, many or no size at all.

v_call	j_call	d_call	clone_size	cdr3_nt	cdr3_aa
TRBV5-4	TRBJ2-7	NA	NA	TGTGCCAGCAGTTCCGGGACATACTACGAGCAGTACTTC	CASSSGTYYEQYF
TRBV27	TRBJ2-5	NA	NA	TGTGCCAGCAGTTTCATGCAGGGGAGTAGGGGAGAGACCCAGTACTTC	CASSFMQGSRGETQYF
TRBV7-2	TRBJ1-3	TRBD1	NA	TGTGCCAGCAGCTTAAGAATCAGGGGGGCCTCTGGAAACACCATATATTTT	CASSLRIRGASGNTIYF
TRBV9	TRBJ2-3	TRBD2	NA	TGTGCCAGCAGCGTAAGACCCACTAGCGGGGCGTCTAGCACAGATACGCAGTATTTT	CASSVRPTSGASSTDTQYF
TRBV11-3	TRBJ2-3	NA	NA	TGTGCCAGCAGCCCTCCGACGGGAGAAACGCAGTATTTT	CASSPPTGETQYF
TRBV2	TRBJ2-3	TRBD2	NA	TGTGCCAGTTTGCGGGGGGGCACAGATACGCAGTATTTT	CASLRGGTDTQYF
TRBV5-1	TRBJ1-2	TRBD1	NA	TGCGCCAGCAGCTTCTCAGGGGGCGGAGACGGCTACACCTTC	CASSFSGGGDGYTF
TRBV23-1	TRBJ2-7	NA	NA	TGCGCCAGCAGTCAATCTCGTCGCGGGATAAGTGACGAGCAGTACTTC	CASSQSRRGISDEQYF
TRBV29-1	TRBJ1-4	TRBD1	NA	TGCAGCGTTGATGAGACAGGGAGTGAAAAACTGTTTTTT	CSVDETGSEKLFF
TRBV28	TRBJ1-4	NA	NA	TGTGCCTCCCGGGCAGGGGCTAATGAAAAACTGTTTTTT	CASRAGANEKLFF
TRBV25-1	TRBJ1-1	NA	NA	TGTGCCAGCAGTGGAGGGAACACTGAAGCTTTCTTT	CASSGGNTEAFF
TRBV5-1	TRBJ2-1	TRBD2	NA	TGCGCCAGCAGCTGGACTAGCGGGACTATATATGAGCAGTTCTTC	CASSWTSGTIYEQFF
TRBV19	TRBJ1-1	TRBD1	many	TGTGCCAGTACCGACAGGGTGGTAGGGAACACTGAAGCTTTCTTT	CASTDRVVGNTEAFF
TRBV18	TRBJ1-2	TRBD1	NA	TGTGCCAGCTCACTCGGGACAGGGGATAACTATGGCTACACCTTC	CASSLGTGDNYGYTF
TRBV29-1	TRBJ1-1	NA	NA	TGCAGCGTTGTTGGGCAGCCGAACACTGAAGCTTTCTTT	CSVVGQPNTEAFF
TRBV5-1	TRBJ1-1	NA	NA	TGCGCCAGCAGCTCAGGGTACACTGAAGCTTTCTTT	CASSSGYTEAFF
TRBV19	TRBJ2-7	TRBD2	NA	TGTGCCAGTAGACTAGCGGGAGAAGACGAGCAGTACTTC	CASRLAGEDEQYF
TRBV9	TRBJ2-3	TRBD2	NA	TGTGCCAGCAGCATACTAACTAGCGGGGGGGCCGATACGCAGTATTTT	CASSILTSGGADTQYF
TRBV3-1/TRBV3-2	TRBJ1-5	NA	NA	TGTGCCAGCAGCCAAGATAGAGGTCAGCCCCAGCATTTT	CASSQDRGQPQHF
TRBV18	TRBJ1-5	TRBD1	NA	TGTGCCAGCTCCCCAGAGACAGGGCCTAATCAGCCCCAGCATTTT	CASSPETGPNQPQHF
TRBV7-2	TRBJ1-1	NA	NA	TGTGCCAGCAGCTCAGACAGGTTGAGCACTGAAGCTTTCTTT	CASSSDRLSTEAFF
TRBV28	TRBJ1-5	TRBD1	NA	TGTGCCAGCAGAGTTAGACAGGGAGGTCAGCCCCAGCATTTT	CASRVRQGGQPQHF
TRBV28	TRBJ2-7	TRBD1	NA	TGTGCCAGCAGAACACCGGGACAGGGGACCTACGAGCAGTACTTC	CASRTPGQGTYEQYF
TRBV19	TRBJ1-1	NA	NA	TGTGCCAGTAGTCTGGGCAGCAGCACTGAAGCTTTCTTT	CASSLGSSTEAFF
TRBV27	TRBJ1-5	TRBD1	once	TGTGCCAGCAGTTTATTGGACAGGGGTAAACAGCCCCAGCATTTT	CASSLLDRGKQPQHF
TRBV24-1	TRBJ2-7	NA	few	TGTGCCACCAGTGATTTGTGGCAGTCCTACGAGCAGTACTTC	CATSDLWQSYEQYF
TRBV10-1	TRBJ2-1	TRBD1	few	TGCGCCAGCAGTGAGTCCCCGGGACAGTACAATGAGCAGTTCTTC	CASSESPGQYNEQFF
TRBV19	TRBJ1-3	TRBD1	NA	TGTGCCAGTAGTAAACCGGGACAGGGCCTTTCCGGAAACACCATATATTTT	CASSKPGQGLSGNTIYF
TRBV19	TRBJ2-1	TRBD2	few	TGTGCCAGTAGTACTCGGATAGCGGGAGTCAACAATGAGCAGTTCTTC	CASSTRIAGVNNEQFF
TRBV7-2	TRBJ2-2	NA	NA	TGTGCCAGCAGCTTAGTCGGGGGAGGTGGCACCGGGGAGCTGTTTTTT	CASSLVGGGGTGELFF
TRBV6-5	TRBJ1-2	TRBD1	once	TGTGCCAGCAGATTGGGACAGGGTGCGAATGGCTACACCTTC	CASRLGQGANGYTF
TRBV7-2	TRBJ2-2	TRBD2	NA	TGTGCCAGCAGCCCCGCCGTTGGGGGGGGGAACACCGGGGAGCTGTTTTTT	CASSPAVGGGNTGELFF
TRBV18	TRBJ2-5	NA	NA	TGTGCCAGCTCACGACTCGTCCAAGAGACCCAGTACTTC	CASSRLVQETQYF
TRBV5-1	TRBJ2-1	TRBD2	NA	TGCGCCAGCAGCTTGGGACTAGCGGACAATGAGCAGTTCTTC	CASSLGLADNEQFF
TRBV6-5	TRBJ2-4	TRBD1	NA	TGTGCCAGCAGTTCTCCGGGACAGGTAGCCAAAAACATTCAGTACTTC	CASSSPGQVAKNIQYF
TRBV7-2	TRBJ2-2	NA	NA	TGTGCCAGCAGCTTAGACGGGGCCGGGGAGCTGTTTTTT	CASSLDGAGELFF
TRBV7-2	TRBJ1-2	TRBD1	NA	TGTGCCAGCAGCTTACGGGCAGGGGGCGACTATGGCTACACCTTC	CASSLRAGGDYGYTF
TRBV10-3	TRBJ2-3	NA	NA	TGTGCCATCATGAGCGGAGATACGCAGTATTTT	CAIMSGDTQYF
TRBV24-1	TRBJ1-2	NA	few	TGTGCCACCAGTGTAGACAGTTATGGCTACACCTTC	CATSVDSYGYTF
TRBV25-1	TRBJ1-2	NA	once	TGTGCCAGCAGTGAATATACTCTATCCGACATCTATGGCTACACCTTC	CASSEYTLSDIYGYTF
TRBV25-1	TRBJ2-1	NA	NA	TGTGCCAGCAGTGAGGCAGGGGTTGAAAGGAATGAGCAGTTCTTC	CASSEAGVERNEQFF
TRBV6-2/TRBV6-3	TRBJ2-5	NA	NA	TGTGCCAGCAGTTACTCGGGGGGGCTGGGCCAAGAGACCCAGTACTTC	CASSYSGGLGQETQYF
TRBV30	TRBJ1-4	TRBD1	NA	TGTGCCTGGGGGAAACCGGGACAGGGGAATGAAAAACTGTTTTTT	CAWGKPGQGNEKLFF
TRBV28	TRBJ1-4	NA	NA	TGTGCCAGCAGTACCAACAGTAATGAAAAACTGTTTTTT	CASSTNSNEKLFF
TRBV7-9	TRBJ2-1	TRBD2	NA	TGTGCCAGCAGCTTAGGCGGGGGCTCCTACAATGAGCAGTTCTTC	CASSLGGGSYNEQFF
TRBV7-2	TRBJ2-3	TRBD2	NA	TGTGCCAGCAGTTTGATAGCGGGGGGTAGCACAGATACGCAGTATTTT	CASSLIAGGSTDTQYF
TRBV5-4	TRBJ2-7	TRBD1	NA	TGTGCCAGCAGCCGGGACAGAGTCTACGAGCAGTACTTC	CASSRDRVYEQYF
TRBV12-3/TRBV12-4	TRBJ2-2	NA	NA	TGTGCCAGCAGACTCACGTCTTCCGGGGAGCTGTTTTTT	CASRLTSSGELFF
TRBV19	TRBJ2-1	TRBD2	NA	TGTGCCAGTAGTCTCGGGACTAGCGAGTACAATGAGCAGTTCTTC	CASSLGTSEYNEQFF
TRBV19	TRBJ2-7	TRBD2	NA	TGTGCCAGTAGTAAACTAGCGGGAGAGTACGAGCAGTACTTC	CASSKLAGEYEQYF
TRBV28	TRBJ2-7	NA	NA	TGTGCCAGCAGTCAACAGGTGGGCGGGCAGTACTTC	CASSQQVGGQYF
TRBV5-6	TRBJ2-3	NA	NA	TGTGCCAGCAGCTTGGCCTTGGGTAGCACCACAGATACGCAGTATTTT	CASSLALGSTTDTQYF
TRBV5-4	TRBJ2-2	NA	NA	TGTGCCAGCAGTACCAGGGGCACCGGGGAGCTGTTTTTT	CASSTRGTGELFF
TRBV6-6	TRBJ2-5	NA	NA	TGTGCCAGCAGTTACTACGCCGGCGGGGAGACCCAGTACTTC	CASSYYAGGETQYF
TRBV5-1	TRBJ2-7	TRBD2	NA	TGCGCCAGCAGCGTAGCGGGGGGATTCCTTTACGAGCAGTACTTC	CASSVAGGFLYEQYF
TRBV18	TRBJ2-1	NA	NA	TGTGCCAGCTCACCATTGGGACTCTTAAGCTCCTACAATGAGCAGTTCTTC	CASSPLGLLSSYNEQFF
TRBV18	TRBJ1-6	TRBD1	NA	TGTGCCAGCTCATCAGGGGGCGATTCACCCCTCCACTTT	CASSSGGDSPLHF